This TCR beta chain was captured in a study of blood T cell repertoires in COVID-19. In the source study's methods: Amplification with reference gene primers provided the estimates of nucleated cell counts. Assay used: immunoSEQ multiplex PCR; TCRdb lists only in-frame clones, some missing. The V and J calls and clone size come from that table; D and trimming were worked out from the DNA. This table holds 250,000 to 400,000 clones, approximately 88% found once. CDR1 is LNHNV, CDR2 YYDKDF, per germline (reference sequence). J lost 4 bases, V lost 0 bases, and 20 bases had no gene match. The CDR3 spans 21 residues.

The chain couples TRBV15 to TRBJ2-1; the match to TRBD2 covers 8 bases. Sequencing was carried out using PBMCs or T cells enriched from blood (not recorded which). This clonotype originated in a man between 60 and 70 years old who had recovered from COVID-19. The CDR3 spells CATSRDPGALFAGGRYNEQFF. CDR3 nucleotides: TGTGCCACCAGCAGAGACCCTGGGGCTCTTTTTGCGGGAGGACGGTACAATGAGCAGTTCTTC.